This T cell receptor (beta chain) appears in the sequencing data of a study of shared clonotypes between healthy human individuals. Methods used by the authors: Sequence data from immunoSEQ were junction-only and lacked quality scores; consequently, filtering differed. Sequencing was performed with immunoSEQ multiplex PCR; in TCRdb, only in-frame clones are kept and a portion is missing. V, J and clone size are those of that table, while D and trimming were read from the DNA. Of under 600,000 clones in the sample, less than 98% were seen once. Germline CDR1 is SGHTA and CDR2 is FQGNSA. The CDR3 is made up of 17 amino acids. Trimming removed 1 base at V and 4 bases at J, with 16 bases between. With respect to this clone: The antigen remains undetermined.

Points from the study as a whole: A limitation of the genetic and exposure-history diversity represented arose from few donors. Sorted-subset sequencing was shown by rarefaction to be incomplete despite large depth. In this cohort, only blood was sampled, and tissue repertoires likely differ.

Sequencing was performed on naive CD4+ T cells sorted from blood. Specified subset: CD45RA+ positively selected. This chain joins TRBV7-2 and TRBJ1-4, with D uncertain. The receptor was derived from a woman under 40 in good health. The CDR3 region has the DNA TGTGCCAGCAGCTTAGATGGAAAGCGATGGGGTAATGAAAAACTGTTTTTT. Translated: CASSLDGKRWGNEKLFF.